Shown below are 7 T cell receptor beta chains from a single sample sequenced in a study of T cells in localized non-small cell lung cancer. The protocol was immunoSEQ multiplex PCR, while the TCRdb copy is restricted to in-frame clones and leaves out a portion. The sample has 23,000 or so clones; around 81% are singletons. Here the sequenced sample was PBMCs, taken before any cancer treatment. Every receptor here comes from a man aged 35-69 years with stage II lung adenocarcinoma.

The chain employs TRBV6-5 and TRBJ1-4; D perhaps matches TRBD1 (6 bases). CDR1 and CDR2 from the germline V gene are MNHEY and SVGAGI. V lost 4 bases, J lost 3 bases, and 12 bases lay in between. This CDR3 has 15 residues. The DNA of the CDR3 is TGTGCCAGCAGTTCCCCGGGACAAGCTAATGAAAAACTGTTTTTT. Its translation is CASSSPGQANEKLFF.

This chain joins TRBV7-3 and TRBJ2-3; TRBD2 agrees at 7 bases. V dropped 1 base and J dropped 1; count of bases not matched to a gene: 2. The CDR3 is made up of 15 amino acids. Per the germline V gene, CDR1 is SGHTA and CDR2 is FQGTGA. This CDR3 is CASSLNAGGTDTQYF. The CDR3 DNA reads as TGTGCCAGCAGCTTAAATGCGGGAGGCACAGATACGCAGTATTTT.

The count of this clone is one. The rearrangement uses TRBV12-5 and TRBJ2-7, with D uncertain. The CDR3 spans 12 residues. From germline, CDR1 is LGHNT and CDR2 FRNRAP. V shed 3 bases and J shed 5 bases, with 8 bases lying between them. In nucleotides, the CDR3 is TGTGCTAGTGGTTTTGGTTGGAACGAGCAGTACTTC. Translation gives CASGFGWNEQYF.

The genes are TRBV15 and TRBJ2-5; D is perhaps TRBD1 (5 bases). CDR1 LNHNV and CDR2 YYDKDF come from the germline V gene (reference sequence). The CDR3 totals 17 residues. V shed 0 bases and J shed 4 bases, with 18 bases lying between them. The CDR3 is CATSREGAGKIPETQYF. CDR3 coding DNA: TGTGCCACCAGCAGAGAGGGCGCAGGGAAAATACCAGAGACCCAGTACTTC.

This chain joins TRBV2 and TRBJ2-1; 14 bases fit TRBD2. Per germline, CDR1 SNHLY and CDR2 FYNNEI. The CDR3 loop spans 17 amino acids. V lost 6 bases, J lost 3 bases, and 7 bases stayed unmatched. The CDR3 spells CASSGTGTSGGYNEQFF. In DNA form, the CDR3 reads TGTGCCAGCAGCGGCACCGGGACTAGCGGGGGCTACAATGAGCAGTTCTTC.

The CDR3 is CASRQGTNYGYTF. CDR3 DNA sequence: TGCGCCAGCCGACAGGGAACTAACTATGGCTACACCTTC. The chain links TRBV5-1 to TRBJ1-2, with 7 bases identical to TRBD1. Per the germline V gene, CDR1 is SGHRS and CDR2 is YFSETQ. V lost 7 bases and J lost 0; bases outside the gene matches: 3. CDR3 length: 13 residues.

The chain combines TRBV5-4 with TRBJ2-3; 12 nucleotides match TRBD2. Per germline, CDR1 SGHNT and CDR2 YYREEE (reference sequence). Trimming at V came to 4 bases and at J to 3 bases, leaving 6 bases not matched to a gene. There are 16 residues in the CDR3. CDR3 region: CASSRRLAGETDTQYF. In nucleotides, the CDR3 is TGTGCCAGCAGCCGCCGACTAGCGGGAGAGACAGATACGCAGTATTTT.